The present TCR beta chain was sequenced within a study of beta chain features in type 1 diabetes. Study in general: Cells sorted and examined across all samples totaled approximately 100,000,000. The study's findings and limits: Cells with high TCR expression could be over-represented when cDNA is sequenced. PCR might favor shorter templates, but any such skew would affect patients and controls equally.

Sorted CD4+ subsets: naive, central memory, regulatory, stem cell-like memory (CD45RO/CCR7/CD25/CD127/CD95/CD27 panel). This clone was counted only a few times. Its antigen is unknown. The CDR3 extends over 15 amino acids. Germline loops: CDR1 SQVTM, CDR2 ANQGSEA. Losses at the gene ends were 2 bases for V and 5 bases for J; bases not matched to a gene: 5. Of the isolated RNA, all was reverse transcribed, and so the sequenced material was expressed TCRB transcripts. Profiling relied on immunoSEQ multiplex PCR, and the TCRdb table lists in-frame clones only, not all of them. The sample comprises hundreds of thousands of clones, more than 9.5% of which are singletons, and 0.015% rests with the top ten.

This chain links TRBV29-1 with TRBJ2-5; 13 bases agree with TRBD2. Sample: naive CD4+ T cells from blood. This TCR was recovered from a woman aged 25-40 years in good health. CDR3 DNA: TGCAGCGTTGAAACTAGCGGGAGGGCCTGGGAGACCCAGTACTTC. This gives the protein CSVETSGRAWETQYF.